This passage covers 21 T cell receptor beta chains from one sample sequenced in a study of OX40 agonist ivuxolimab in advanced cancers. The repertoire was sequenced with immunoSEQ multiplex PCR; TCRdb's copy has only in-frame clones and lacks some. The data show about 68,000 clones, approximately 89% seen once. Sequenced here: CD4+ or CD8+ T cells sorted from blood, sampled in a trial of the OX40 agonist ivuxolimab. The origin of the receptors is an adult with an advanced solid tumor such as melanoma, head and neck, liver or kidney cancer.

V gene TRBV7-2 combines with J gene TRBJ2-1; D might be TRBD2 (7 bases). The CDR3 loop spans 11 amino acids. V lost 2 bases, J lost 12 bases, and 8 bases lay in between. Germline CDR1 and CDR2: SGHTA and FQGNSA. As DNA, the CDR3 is TGTGCCAGCAGCTTAAGGGGGGGGCAGTTCTTC. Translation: CASSLRGGQFF.

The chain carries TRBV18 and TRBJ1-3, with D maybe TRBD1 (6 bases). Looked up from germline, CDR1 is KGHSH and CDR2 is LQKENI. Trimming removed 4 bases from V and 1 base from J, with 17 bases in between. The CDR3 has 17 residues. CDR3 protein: CASSLQGSRSSGNTIYF. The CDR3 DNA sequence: TGTGCCAGCTCACTACAGGGTTCCCGATCTTCTGGAAACACCATATATTTT.

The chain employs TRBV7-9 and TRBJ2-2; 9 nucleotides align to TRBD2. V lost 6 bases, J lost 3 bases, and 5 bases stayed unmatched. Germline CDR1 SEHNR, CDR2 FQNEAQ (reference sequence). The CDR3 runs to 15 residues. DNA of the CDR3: TGTGCCAGCAGGTCCAGCGGGGGGCACACCGGGGAGCTGTTTTTT. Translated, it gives CASRSSGGHTGELFF.

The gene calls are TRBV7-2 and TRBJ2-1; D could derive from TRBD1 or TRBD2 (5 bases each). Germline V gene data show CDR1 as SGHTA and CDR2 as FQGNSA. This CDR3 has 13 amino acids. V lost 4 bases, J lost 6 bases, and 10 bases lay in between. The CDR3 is CASSSGRGNEQFF. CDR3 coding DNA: TGTGCCAGCAGCTCGGGACGGGGCAATGAGCAGTTCTTC.

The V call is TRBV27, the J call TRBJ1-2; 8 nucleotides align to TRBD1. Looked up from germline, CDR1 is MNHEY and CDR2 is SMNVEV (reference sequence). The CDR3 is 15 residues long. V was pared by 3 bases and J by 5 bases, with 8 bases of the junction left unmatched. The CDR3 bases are TGTGCCAGCAGTTTGAGTTTTGACAGGGGATATGGCTACACCTTC. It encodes CASSLSFDRGYGYTF.

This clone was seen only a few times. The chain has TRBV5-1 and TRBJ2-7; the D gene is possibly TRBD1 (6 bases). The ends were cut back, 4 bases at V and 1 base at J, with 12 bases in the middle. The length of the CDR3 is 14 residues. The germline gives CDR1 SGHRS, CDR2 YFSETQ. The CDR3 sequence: CASSVEDRSYEQYF. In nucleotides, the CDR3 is TGCGCCAGCAGCGTGGAGGACAGATCCTACGAGCAGTACTTC.

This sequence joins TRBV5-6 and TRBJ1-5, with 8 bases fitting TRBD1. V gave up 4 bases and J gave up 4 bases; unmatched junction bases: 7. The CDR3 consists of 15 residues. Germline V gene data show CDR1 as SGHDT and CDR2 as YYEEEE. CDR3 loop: CASSITGGGNQPQHF. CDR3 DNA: TGTGCCAGCAGCATAACAGGGGGTGGTAATCAGCCCCAGCATTTT. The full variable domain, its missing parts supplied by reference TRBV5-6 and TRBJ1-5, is DAGVTQSPTHLIKTRGQQVTLRCSPKSGHDTVSWYQQALGQGPQFIFQYYEEEERQRGNFPDRFSGHQFPNYSSELNVNALLLGDSALYLCASSITGGGNQPQHFGDGTRLSIL.

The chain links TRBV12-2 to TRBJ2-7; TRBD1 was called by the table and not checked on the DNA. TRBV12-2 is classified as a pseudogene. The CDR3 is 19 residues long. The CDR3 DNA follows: TGTGCAAGTCGCATTCTGACAGCCCTTGTAATGGCTACCAACTACGAGCAGTACTTC. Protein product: CASRILTALVMATNYEQYF.

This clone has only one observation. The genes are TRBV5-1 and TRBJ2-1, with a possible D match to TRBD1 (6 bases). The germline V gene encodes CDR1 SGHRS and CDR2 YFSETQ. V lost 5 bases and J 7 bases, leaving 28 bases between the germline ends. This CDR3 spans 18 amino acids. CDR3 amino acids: CASSPQGHSGIVQNEQFF. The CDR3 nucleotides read TGCGCCAGCAGTCCTCAGGGGCACAGTGGGATAGTACAGAATGAGCAGTTCTTC. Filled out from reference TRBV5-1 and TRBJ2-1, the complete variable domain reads KAGVTQTPRYLIKTRGQQVTLSCSPISGHRSVSWYQQTPGQGLQFLFEYFSETQRNKGNFPGRFSGRQFSNSRSEMNVSTLELGDSALYLCASSPQGHSGIVQNEQFFGPGTRLTVL.

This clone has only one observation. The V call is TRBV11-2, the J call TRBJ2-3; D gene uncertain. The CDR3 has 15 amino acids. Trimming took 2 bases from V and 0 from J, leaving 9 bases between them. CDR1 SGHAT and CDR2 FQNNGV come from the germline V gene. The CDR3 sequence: CASSLKLSSTDTQYF. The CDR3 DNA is TGTGCCAGCAGCTTAAAGCTTTCTAGCACAGATACGCAGTATTTT. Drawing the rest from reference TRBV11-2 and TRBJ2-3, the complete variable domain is EAGVAQSPRYKIIEKRQSVAFWCNPISGHATLYWYQQILGQGPKLLIQFQNNGVVDDSQLPKDRFSAERLKGVDSTLKIQPAKLEDSAVYLCASSLKLSSTDTQYFGPGTRLTVL.

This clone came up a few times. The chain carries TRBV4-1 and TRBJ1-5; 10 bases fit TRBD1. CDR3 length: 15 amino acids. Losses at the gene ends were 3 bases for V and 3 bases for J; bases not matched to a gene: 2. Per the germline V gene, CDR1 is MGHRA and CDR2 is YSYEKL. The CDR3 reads CASSHGTGANQPQHF. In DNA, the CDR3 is TGCGCCAGCAGCCACGGGACAGGGGCCAATCAGCCCCAGCATTTT.

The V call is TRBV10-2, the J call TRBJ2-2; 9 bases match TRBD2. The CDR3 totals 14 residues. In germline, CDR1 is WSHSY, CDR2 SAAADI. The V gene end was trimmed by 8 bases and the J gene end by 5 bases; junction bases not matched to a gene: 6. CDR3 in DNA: TGCGCCAGCCGGCTAGCGGGATTTACCGGGGAGCTGTTTTTT. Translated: CASRLAGFTGELFF.

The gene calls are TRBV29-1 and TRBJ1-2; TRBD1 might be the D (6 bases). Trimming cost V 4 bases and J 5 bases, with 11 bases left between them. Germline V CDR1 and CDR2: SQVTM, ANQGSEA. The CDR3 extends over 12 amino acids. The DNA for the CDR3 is TGCAGCGTTGGCAGGGGTAGTTATGGCTACACCTTC. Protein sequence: CSVGRGSYGYTF.

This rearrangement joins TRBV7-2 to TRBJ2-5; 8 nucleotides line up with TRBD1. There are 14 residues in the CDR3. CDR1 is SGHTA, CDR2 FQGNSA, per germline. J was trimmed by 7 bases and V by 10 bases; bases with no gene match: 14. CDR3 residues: CATSPGTGEGTQYF. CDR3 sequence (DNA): TGTGCCACCTCCCCCGGGACAGGCGAAGGGACCCAGTACTTC. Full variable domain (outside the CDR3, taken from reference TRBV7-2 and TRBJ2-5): GAGVSQSPSNKVTEKGKDVELRCDPISGHTALYWYRQSLGQGLEFLIYFQGNSAPDKSGLPSDRFSAERTGGSVSTLTIQRTQQEDSAVYLCATSPGTGEGTQYFGPGTRLLVL.

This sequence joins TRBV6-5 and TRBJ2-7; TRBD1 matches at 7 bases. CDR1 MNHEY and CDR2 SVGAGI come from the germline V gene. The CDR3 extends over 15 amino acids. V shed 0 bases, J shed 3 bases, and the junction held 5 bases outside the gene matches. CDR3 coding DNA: TGTGCCAGCAGTTACTCGGGTACAGGGGACTACGAGCAGTACTTC. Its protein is CASSYSGTGDYEQYF.

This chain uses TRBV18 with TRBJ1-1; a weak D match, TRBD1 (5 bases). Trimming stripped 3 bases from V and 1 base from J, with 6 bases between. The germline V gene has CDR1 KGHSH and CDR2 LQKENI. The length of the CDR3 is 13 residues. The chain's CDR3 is CASSPGGNTEAFF. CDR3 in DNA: TGTGCCAGCTCACCGGGGGGGAACACTGAAGCTTTCTTT.

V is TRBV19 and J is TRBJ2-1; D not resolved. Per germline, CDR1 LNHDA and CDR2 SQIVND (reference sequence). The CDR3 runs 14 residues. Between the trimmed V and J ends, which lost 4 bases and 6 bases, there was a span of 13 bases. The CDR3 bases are TGTGCCAGTAGTAGCTCGGGCGCCCTCAATGAGCAGTTCTTC. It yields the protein CASSSSGALNEQFF.

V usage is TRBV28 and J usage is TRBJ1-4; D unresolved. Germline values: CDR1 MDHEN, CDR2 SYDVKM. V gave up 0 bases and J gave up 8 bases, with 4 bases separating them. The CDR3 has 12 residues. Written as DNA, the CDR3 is TGTGCCAGCAGTTTATGGAAAGAAAAACTGTTTTTT. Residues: CASSLWKEKLFF.

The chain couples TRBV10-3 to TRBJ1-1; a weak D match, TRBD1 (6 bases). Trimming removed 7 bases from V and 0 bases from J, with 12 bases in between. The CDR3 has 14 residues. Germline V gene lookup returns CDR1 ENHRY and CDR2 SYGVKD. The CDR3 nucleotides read TGTGCCATCATGGGGGCGGCCATGAACACTGAAGCTTTCTTT. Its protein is CAIMGAAMNTEAFF.

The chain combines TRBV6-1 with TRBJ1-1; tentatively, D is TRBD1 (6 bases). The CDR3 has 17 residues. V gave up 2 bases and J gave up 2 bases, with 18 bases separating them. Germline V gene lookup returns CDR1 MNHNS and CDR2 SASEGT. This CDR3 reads CASSEWGWEGVNTEAFF. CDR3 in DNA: TGTGCCAGCAGTGAATGGGGCTGGGAGGGGGTAAACACTGAAGCTTTCTTT.

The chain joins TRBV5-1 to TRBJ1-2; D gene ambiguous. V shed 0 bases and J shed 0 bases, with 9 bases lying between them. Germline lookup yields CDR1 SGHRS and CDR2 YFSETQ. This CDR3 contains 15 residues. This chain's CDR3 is CASSLGGPSNYGYTF. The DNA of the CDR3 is TGCGCCAGCAGCTTGGGAGGGCCTTCTAACTATGGCTACACCTTC. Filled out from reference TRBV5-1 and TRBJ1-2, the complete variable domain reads KAGVTQTPRYLIKTRGQQVTLSCSPISGHRSVSWYQQTPGQGLQFLFEYFSETQRNKGNFPGRFSGRQFSNSRSEMNVSTLELGDSALYLCASSLGGPSNYGYTFGSGTRLTVV.